A single sample gave rise to the 7 T cell receptor beta chains below, sequenced in a study of shared clonotypes between healthy human individuals. Assay used: immunoSEQ multiplex PCR; TCRdb lists only in-frame clones, some missing. Among some 1.5 million clones listed, more than 95% were seen once. The sequencing sample was made of naive CD4+ T cells sorted from blood. Specified subset: CD45RA+ positively selected. The origin of the receptors is a young man in good health.

The gene calls are TRBV18 and TRBJ2-2, with 8 nucleotides matching TRBD2. The CDR3 runs 16 residues. J lost 5 bases, V lost 6 bases, and 11 bases had no gene match. The germline V gene has CDR1 KGHSH and CDR2 LQKENI. The CDR3, as DNA: TGTGCCAGCTCCGCGAGCGGGAGAGGTTTTACCGGGGAGCTGTTTTTT. Translation: CASSASGRGFTGELFF. Full variable domain (rest looked up from reference TRBV18 and TRBJ2-2): NAGVMQNPRHLVRRRGQEARLRCSPMKGHSHVYWYRQLPEEGLKFMVYLQKENIIDESGMPKERFSAEFPKEGPSILRIQQVVRGDSAAYFCASSASGRGFTGELFFGEGSRLTVL.

CDR3 amino acids: CASSDTGTNTIYF. CDR3 nucleotides: TGCGCCAGCAGCGACACGGGGACGAACACCATATATTTT. The rearrangement links TRBV5-1 to TRBJ1-3; D might be TRBD1 (5 bases). This CDR3 is built from 13 residues. Trimming left V 4 bases short and J 7 bases short, with 12 bases between. Germline CDR1 and CDR2: SGHRS and YFSETQ.

A few counts support this clone. This chain uses TRBV4-3 with TRBJ2-2, with TRBD2 identical over 8 bases. The CDR3 consists of 17 residues. Germline V gene lookup returns CDR1 LGHNA and CDR2 YSLEER. Trimming at V came to 0 bases and at J to 6 bases, leaving 9 bases not matched to a gene. The CDR3 spells CASSQDGLAGGAGELFF. The CDR3 DNA reads as TGCGCCAGCAGCCAAGATGGTCTTGCGGGAGGAGCCGGGGAGCTGTTTTTT.

This chain connects TRBV2 to TRBJ2-5; tentatively, D is TRBD2 (6 bases). The V end was cut by 6 bases, the J end by 3 bases, with 17 bases between. Germline CDR1 reads SNHLY; CDR2 reads FYNNEI. CDR3 length equals 15 residues. This CDR3 is CASRESGGLKETQYF. CDR3 in DNA: TGTGCCAGCAGGGAATCTGGAGGGTTAAAAGAGACCCAGTACTTC. The full variable domain, in which reference TRBV2 and TRBJ2-5 provide the parts outside the CDR3, is EPEVTQTPSHQVTQMGQEVILRCVPISNHLYFYWYRQILGQKVEFLVSFYNNEISEKSEIFDDQFSVERPDGSNFTLKIRSTKLEDSAMYFCASRESGGLKETQYFGPGTRLLVL.

The chain is built from TRBV18 and TRBJ2-1; possibly TRBD1 for D (5 bases). The length of the CDR3 is 17 residues. The germline gives CDR1 KGHSH, CDR2 LQKENI. The V end was cut by 3 bases, the J end by 8 bases, with 23 bases between. The CDR3 coding sequence is TGTGCCAGCTCACCCCTTCCTGGCAGGGAATCGTTCGATGAGCAGTTCTTC. Protein: CASSPLPGRESFDEQFF.

The rearrangement uses TRBV27 and TRBJ2-1; 9 nucleotides align to TRBD1. Germline CDR1 reads MNHEY; CDR2 reads SMNVEV (reference sequence). The CDR3 extends over 18 amino acids. V dropped 5 bases and J dropped 3; count of bases not matched to a gene: 14. CDR3: CASSIRQGGSLIYNEQFF. CDR3 DNA: TGTGCCAGCAGTATCAGACAGGGGGGATCTTTAATCTACAATGAGCAGTTCTTC.

The rearrangement links TRBV5-4 to TRBJ2-6; possibly TRBD2 for D (6 bases). Germline V gene lookup returns CDR1 SGHNT and CDR2 YYREEE (reference sequence). V was clipped by 4 bases and J by 3 bases, with 14 bases between them. The CDR3 is 16 residues long. The CDR3 DNA is TGTGCCAGCAGCCCCGGCGGGGCGAATGGGGCCAACGTCCTGACTTTC. Translating gives CASSPGGANGANVLTF.